These 18 T cell receptor beta chains originate from one sample sequenced in a study of T cell changes during pregnancy in multiple sclerosis. Generated by immunoSEQ multiplex PCR, the TCRdb table keeps only in-frame clones and is missing some. This table holds about 79,000 clones, around nine tenths found once. The specimen was CD4+ T cells from peripheral blood mononuclear cells, collected in the second trimester of pregnancy. These receptors came from a female donor with multiple sclerosis, enrolled in a pregnancy study.

The rearrangement joins TRBV30 to TRBJ2-2; tentative D call: TRBD2 (5 bases). The CDR3 consists of 14 residues. Germline loops: CDR1 GTSNPN, CDR2 SVGIG (reference sequence). The V end was cut by 1 base, the J end by 8 bases, with 14 bases between. This chain's CDR3 is CAWSAGNKRGELFF. As DNA, the CDR3 is TGTGCCTGGAGTGCAGGAAACAAGCGGGGGGAGCTGTTTTTT. Supplemented by reference TRBV30 and TRBJ2-2, the full variable domain reads SQTIHQWPATLVQPVGSPLSLECTVEGTSNPNLYWYRQAAGRGLQLLFYSVGIGQISSEVPQNLSASRPQDRQFILSSKKLLLSDSGFYLCAWSAGNKRGELFFGEGSRLTVL.

The sample holds one count of this clone. This sequence joins TRBV11-3 and TRBJ2-6; the match to TRBD2 covers 7 bases. Germline assignment: CDR1 SGHNT and CDR2 YENEEA. This CDR3 is built from 16 residues. V lost 4 bases to trimming and J lost 0 bases; unmatched junction nucleotides: 3. CDR3 in DNA: TGTGCCAGCAGCTCGTCGGGGGGCTCTGGGGCCAACGTCCTGACTTTC. Translation: CASSSSGGSGANVLTF.

The chain recombines TRBV9 with TRBJ2-1; D not certain. Per germline, CDR1 SGDLS and CDR2 YYNGEE. Trimming left V 0 bases short and J 5 bases short, with 18 bases between. The CDR3 spans 17 residues. The CDR3 sequence is CASSVGSSSGINNEQFF. CDR3 nucleotide sequence: TGTGCCAGCAGCGTAGGGAGTTCGAGTGGAATTAACAATGAGCAGTTCTTC.

J is TRBJ1-2 and V is TRBV7-2; the D gene is possibly TRBD1 (6 bases). Trimming stripped 5 bases from V and 3 bases from J, with 19 bases between. The CDR3 length is 16 residues. The germline V gene has CDR1 SGHTA and CDR2 FQGNSA. The DNA for the CDR3 is TGTGCCAGCAGCCCGTCCTGGGGGCAGGGGCACTATGGCTACACCTTC. The encoded protein is CASSPSWGQGHYGYTF.

This clone was seen only once. The CDR3 loop reads CASSRRAGQKLFF. CDR3 DNA sequence: TGTGCCAGCAGCAGGAGGGCAGGGCAAAAACTGTTTTTT. The chain is built from TRBV7-8 and TRBJ1-4, with D perhaps TRBD1 (5 bases). The CDR3 has 13 amino acids. Trimming took 5 bases from V and 9 from J, leaving 13 bases between them. Germline V gene lookup returns CDR1 SGHVS and CDR2 FQNEAQ.

This clone was counted a single time. The J gene is TRBJ1-1, the V gene TRBV10-3; TRBD1 agrees at 8 bases. The CDR3 has 13 amino acids. Germline assignment: CDR1 ENHRY and CDR2 SYGVKD. V lost 11 bases, J lost 1 base, and 6 bases stayed unmatched. DNA for the CDR3: TGTGCCGTTACAGGGGGTGCGAACACTGAAGCTTTCTTT. Amino acid sequence: CAVTGGANTEAFF.

This chain joins TRBV7-9 and TRBJ2-7, with 8 bases aligning to TRBD1. Germline CDR1 SEHNR, CDR2 FQNEAQ (reference sequence). The CDR3 is made up of 14 amino acids. V gave up 4 bases and J gave up 2 bases; unmatched junction bases: 4. The CDR3 reads CASSSRDRTYEQYF. The CDR3 nucleotides read TGTGCCAGCAGCTCCCGGGACAGGACCTACGAGCAGTACTTC.

The chain is built from TRBV5-1 and TRBJ2-6; TRBD2 matches at 9 bases. The J segment lost 0 bases and the V segment lost 6 bases, leaving 16 bases of the junction unmatched. Germline V gives CDR1 SGHRS, CDR2 YFSETQ. The CDR3 covers 20 residues. The CDR3 DNA sequence: TGCGCCAGCAAGCTGGCCGGTAGCGGGAGTAAGCCCTCTGGGGCCAACGTCCTGACTTTC. As protein: CASKLAGSGSKPSGANVLTF.

The genes are TRBV10-3 and TRBJ2-5, with 10 bases lining up with TRBD1. CDR1 is ENHRY and CDR2 is SYGVKD in the germline V gene. With 6 bases clipped from V and 5 bases from J, the junction kept 3 bases outside the gene matches. The CDR3 spans 13 residues. CDR3 DNA sequence: TGTGCCATCAGGACAGGGGGCGAGGAGACCCAGTACTTC. Translation: CAIRTGGEETQYF.

This clone was detected only a few times. The chain carries TRBV7-9 and TRBJ1-2; no reliable D call. CDR3 length: 13 residues. Germline CDR1 and CDR2: SEHNR and FQNEAQ (reference sequence). Between the trimmed V and J ends, which lost 4 bases and 6 bases, there was a span of 12 bases. The CDR3 nucleotides read TGTGCCAGCAGCTCCCCGGGTTCCCATGGCTACACCTTC. It is translated as CASSSPGSHGYTF.

The rearrangement joins TRBV7-8 to TRBJ2-5, with 8 bases that match TRBD2. V lost 0 bases, J lost 4 bases, and 10 bases stayed unmatched. Germline V gives CDR1 SGHVS, CDR2 FQNEAQ. The CDR3 has 17 residues. The CDR3 DNA is TGTGCCAGCAGCTTAGCGTGGCGGGGGGCCCTCCGAGAGACCCAGTACTTC. Encoded protein: CASSLAWRGALRETQYF.

The rearrangement links TRBV5-1 to TRBJ1-1, with a tentative D call TRBD1 (5 bases). V gave up 0 bases and J gave up 4 bases, with 13 bases separating them. Germline-derived CDR1 and CDR2 are SGHRS and YFSETQ. The CDR3 has 15 residues. CDR3 protein: CASSLGQGPGTEAFF. For the CDR3, the DNA is TGCGCCAGCAGCTTGGGGCAGGGTCCGGGCACTGAAGCTTTCTTT. Looking up the rest from reference TRBV5-1 and TRBJ1-1 gives the full variable domain: KAGVTQTPRYLIKTRGQQVTLSCSPISGHRSVSWYQQTPGQGLQFLFEYFSETQRNKGNFPGRFSGRQFSNSRSEMNVSTLELGDSALYLCASSLGQGPGTEAFFGQGTRLTVV.

As regards this clone: A read error may produce the germline difference seen at one junction end. The chain uses TRBV7-7 and TRBJ2-2; 8 bases map to TRBD1. The CDR3 has 17 residues. Germline CDR1 reads SSHAT; CDR2 reads FNYEAQ (reference sequence). CDR3 DNA sequence: TGTGCTAGCAGCTTAAGCCCCTCGACAGGGGATCCCGGGGAGCTGTTTTTT. It is translated as CASSLSPSTGDPGELFF.

The rearrangement joins TRBV19 to TRBJ2-3; D is perhaps TRBD1 (6 bases). This CDR3 comprises 13 residues. V dropped 5 bases and J dropped 7 bases, with 13 bases sitting between them. Germline assignment: CDR1 LNHDA and CDR2 SQIVND (reference sequence). The CDR3 DNA sequence: TGTGCCAGTAGTCACAGGGAAGGGTATACGCAGTATTTT. Translation: CASSHREGYTQYF.

The chain uses TRBV4-2 and TRBJ2-5; 8 nucleotides match TRBD1. Germline lookup yields CDR1 LGHNA and CDR2 YNFKEQ. There are 17 residues in the CDR3. V lost 2 bases, J lost 2 bases, and 10 bases stayed unmatched. CDR3 amino acids: CASSQRALTGGQETQYF. CDR3 DNA: TGTGCCAGCAGCCAAAGGGCGCTCACAGGGGGACAAGAGACCCAGTACTTC.

Regarding this clone: The sample holds other DNA sequences that translate to the same CDR3. The rearrangement joins TRBV5-1 to TRBJ1-4; maybe TRBD1 (6 bases). Germline loops: CDR1 SGHRS, CDR2 YFSETQ. The germline V and J ends were trimmed by 1 base and 2 bases, with 6 bases remaining between them. The CDR3 sequence is 14 residues long. The CDR3 DNA sequence: TGCGCCAGCAGCTTGCAGGGGACTAATGAAAAACTGTTTTTT. Translated, it gives CASSLQGTNEKLFF.

This chain links TRBV28 with TRBJ2-1; TRBD2 matches at 13 bases. The V and J ends lost 6 bases and 2 bases, in that order; junction bases with no gene match: 4. Germline V gene data show CDR1 as MDHEN and CDR2 as SYDVKM. The CDR3 covers 16 residues. CDR3 in amino acids: CASSFGTSGTYNEQFF. CDR3 DNA sequence: TGTGCCAGCAGCTTTGGGACTAGCGGGACCTACAATGAGCAGTTCTTC.

This clone was seen a few times. The chain has TRBV5-6 and TRBJ1-3; D might be TRBD1 (5 bases). The CDR3 sequence is 15 residues long. Per the germline V gene, CDR1 is SGHDT and CDR2 is YYEEEE. V gave up 0 bases and J gave up 7 bases, with 14 bases separating them. The CDR3: CASSLGGSVGNTIYF. The CDR3 DNA reads TGTGCCAGCAGCTTGGGGGGCTCAGTAGGGAACACCATATATTTT.